Listed below are T cell receptor beta chains from one sample, sequenced in a study of cytomegalovirus exposure and HLA in healthy donors. Using immunoSEQ multiplex PCR, the repertoire was profiled, and TCRdb retains in-frame clones only, with some absent. The sample lists a few hundred thousand clones; nearly 80% were seen once. Material: PBMCs. These receptors all stem from a man aged 18 to 30 in good health and CMV-seronegative. Each CDR3 is given with its conserved first and last residue. Only part of the rows carry a size: once, few, many, or a class if the clone is expanded.

v_gene | abundance | CDR3aa
TRBV5-8 | - | CASSLPGQGVYEQYF
TRBV2 | - | CASNLDRGEKLFF
TRBV27 | - | CASTRGPTYEQYF
TRBV4-3 | - | CASSQDSGWTPGTGELFF
TRBV4-1 | - | CASSQDASGKNTGELFF
TRBV12-5 | - | CASGFPPILGTGEDEQFF
TRBV5-1 | - | CASSSASSGNTIYF
TRBV5-5 | - | CASSSSTGLANTIYF
TRBV6-1 | - | CASSEGLTANTGELFF
TRBV30 | - | CAWSPLDRGPFNEQFF
TRBV4-3 | once | CASSQDWASYNSPLHF
TRBV4-2 | medium-sized | CASSQDPAGEVSYEQYF
TRBV4-1 | - | CASSQEKFETSLSWELFF
TRBV27 | few | CASSYQVNYGYTF
TRBV19 | - | CASSKRDNQPQHF
TRBV30 | - | CAWTYTDTQYF
TRBV2 | - | CASNDLGSDTQYF
TRBV28 | - | CASSLGLGGNEQFF
TRBV23-1 | - | CASSLRKGGTGDNQPQHF
TRBV9 | - | CASSPGETQYF
TRBV7-9 | - | CASSLGNSEQYF
TRBV2 | - | CANSESGMFTGELFF
TRBV5-1 | - | CASSLGGIYGYTF
TRBV4-3 | - | CASSQGTSLQETQYF
TRBV9 | few | CASSLETGIDYTF
TRBV4-3 | - | CASSQDKGLPRETQYF
TRBV7-2 | - | CASSYTGVPYF
TRBV10-3 | - | CAISEVTGDAFF
TRBV7-2 | few | CASSFQGQGIYGYTF
TRBV28 | - | CASSPLGQGNEQYF
TRBV30 | - | CAWSPSLNTEAFF
TRBV19 | few | CASSIEGGTPNTGELFF
TRBV7-3 | - | CASSLSAGSYYEQYF
TRBV19 | - | CASWRGRFLGSGANVLTF
TRBV6-1 | - | CASSESGAGILGEQYF
TRBV18 | - | CASSTGQGGDTQYF
TRBV6-6 | - | CASSTVNSGANVLTF
TRBV6-6 | - | CASRTPGEGQPQHF
TRBV29-1 | - | CSVKTSGRVGETQYF
TRBV6-1 | few | CASSEWMGKEDEAFF
TRBV6-4 | - | CASSQAGGATDTQYF
TRBV11-3 | - | CASSPRDRYGYTF